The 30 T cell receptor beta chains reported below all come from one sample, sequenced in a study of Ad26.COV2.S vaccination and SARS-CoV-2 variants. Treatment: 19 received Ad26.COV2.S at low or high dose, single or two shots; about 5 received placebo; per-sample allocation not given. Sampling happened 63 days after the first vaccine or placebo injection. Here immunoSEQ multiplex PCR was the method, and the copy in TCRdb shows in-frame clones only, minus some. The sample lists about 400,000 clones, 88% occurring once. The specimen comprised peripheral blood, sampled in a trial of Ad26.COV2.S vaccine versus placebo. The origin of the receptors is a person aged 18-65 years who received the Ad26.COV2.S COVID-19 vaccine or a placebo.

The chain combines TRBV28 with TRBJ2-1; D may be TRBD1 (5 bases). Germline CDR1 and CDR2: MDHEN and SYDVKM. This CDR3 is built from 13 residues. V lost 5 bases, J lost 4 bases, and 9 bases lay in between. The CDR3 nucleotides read TGTGCCAGCAGTCTTCAGGGTTACAATGAGCAGTTCTTC. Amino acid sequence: CASSLQGYNEQFF. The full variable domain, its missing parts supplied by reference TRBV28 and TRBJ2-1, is DVKVTQSSRYLVKRTGEKVFLECVQDMDHENMFWYRQDPGLGLRLIYFSYDVKMKEKGDIPEGYSVSREKKERFSLILESASTNQTSMYLCASSLQGYNEQFFGPGTRLTVL.

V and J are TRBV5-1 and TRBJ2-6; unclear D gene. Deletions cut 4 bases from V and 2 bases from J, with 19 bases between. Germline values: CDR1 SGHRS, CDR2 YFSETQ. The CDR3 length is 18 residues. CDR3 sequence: CASSPPWPSVAGANVLTF. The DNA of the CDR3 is TGCGCCAGCAGCCCCCCGTGGCCATCAGTAGCTGGGGCCAACGTCCTGACTTTC.

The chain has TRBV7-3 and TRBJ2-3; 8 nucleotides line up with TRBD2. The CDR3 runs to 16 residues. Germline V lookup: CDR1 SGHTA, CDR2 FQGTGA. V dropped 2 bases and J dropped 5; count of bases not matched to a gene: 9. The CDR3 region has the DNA TGTGCCAGCAGCTTAGGGTGGCGGGGGGCGGGAGATACGCAGTATTTT. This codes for CASSLGWRGAGDTQYF.

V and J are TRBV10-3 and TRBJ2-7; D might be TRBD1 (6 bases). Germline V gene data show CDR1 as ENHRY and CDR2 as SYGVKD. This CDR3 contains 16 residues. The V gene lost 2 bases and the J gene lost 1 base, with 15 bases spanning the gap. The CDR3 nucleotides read TGTGCCATCAGTGAGATTACAGGGTTAAAATCCTACGAGCAGTACTTC. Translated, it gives CAISEITGLKSYEQYF.

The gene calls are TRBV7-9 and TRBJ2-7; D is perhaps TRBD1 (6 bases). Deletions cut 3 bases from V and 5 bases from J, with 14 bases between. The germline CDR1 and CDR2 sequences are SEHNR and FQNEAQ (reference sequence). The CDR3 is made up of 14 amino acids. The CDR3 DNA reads TGTGCCAGCAGCTTTGCAGGGGTCATGGACGAGCAGTACTTC. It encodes CASSFAGVMDEQYF.

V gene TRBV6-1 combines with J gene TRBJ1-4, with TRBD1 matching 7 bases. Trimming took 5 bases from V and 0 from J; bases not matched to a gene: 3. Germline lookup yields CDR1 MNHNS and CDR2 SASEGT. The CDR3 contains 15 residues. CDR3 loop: CASSFGTATNEKLFF. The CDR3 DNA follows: TGTGCCAGCAGTTTTGGGACAGCAACTAATGAAAAACTGTTTTTT.

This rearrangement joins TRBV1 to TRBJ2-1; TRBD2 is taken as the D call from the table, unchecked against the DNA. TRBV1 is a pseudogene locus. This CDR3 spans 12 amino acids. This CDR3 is CTSSHLPFEQFF. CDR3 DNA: TGCACCAGCAGCCACCTCCCTTTTGAGCAGTTCTTC.

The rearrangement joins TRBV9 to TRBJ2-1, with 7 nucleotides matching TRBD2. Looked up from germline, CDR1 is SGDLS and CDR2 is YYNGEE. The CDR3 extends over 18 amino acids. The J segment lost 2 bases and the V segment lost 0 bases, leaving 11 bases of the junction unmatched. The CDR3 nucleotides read TGTGCCAGCAGCGTAGGATATAAGGGCGGGGGACCCTACAATGAGCAGTTCTTC. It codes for CASSVGYKGGGPYNEQFF. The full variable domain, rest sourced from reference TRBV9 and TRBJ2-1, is DSGVTQTPKHLITATGQRVTLRCSPRSGDLSVYWYQQSLDQGLQFLIQYYNGEERAKGNILERFSAQQFPDLHSELNLSSLELGDSALYFCASSVGYKGGGPYNEQFFGPGTRLTVL.

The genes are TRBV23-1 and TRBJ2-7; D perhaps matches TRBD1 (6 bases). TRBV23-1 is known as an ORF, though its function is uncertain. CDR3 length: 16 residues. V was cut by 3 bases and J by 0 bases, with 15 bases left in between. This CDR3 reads CASSHLDSRSSYEQYF. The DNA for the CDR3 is TGCGCCAGCAGTCACCTGGACAGCAGGAGCTCCTACGAGCAGTACTTC.

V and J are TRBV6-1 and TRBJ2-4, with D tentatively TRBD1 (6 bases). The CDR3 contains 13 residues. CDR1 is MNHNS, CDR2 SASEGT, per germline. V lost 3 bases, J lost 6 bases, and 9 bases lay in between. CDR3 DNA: TGTGCCAGCAGTGAGACGGACAGAAACATTCAGTACTTC. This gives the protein CASSETDRNIQYF.

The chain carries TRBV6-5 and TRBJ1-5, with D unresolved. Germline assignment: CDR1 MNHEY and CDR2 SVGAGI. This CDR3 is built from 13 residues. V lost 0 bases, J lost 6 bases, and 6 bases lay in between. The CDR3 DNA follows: TGTGCCAGCAGTTACTCGAGTGGTCAGCCCCAGCATTTT. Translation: CASSYSSGQPQHF.

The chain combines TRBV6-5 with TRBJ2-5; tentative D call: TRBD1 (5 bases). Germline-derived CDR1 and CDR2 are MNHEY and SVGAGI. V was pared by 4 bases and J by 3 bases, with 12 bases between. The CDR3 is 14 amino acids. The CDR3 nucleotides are TGTGCCAGCAGTTTAAACTCAGGGAAAGAGACCCAGTACTTC. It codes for CASSLNSGKETQYF.

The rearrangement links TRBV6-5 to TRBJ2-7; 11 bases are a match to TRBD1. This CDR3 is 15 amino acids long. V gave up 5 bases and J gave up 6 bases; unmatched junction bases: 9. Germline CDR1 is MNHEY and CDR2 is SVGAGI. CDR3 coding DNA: TGTGCCAGCAGTCGTCCGGGACAGGGGGGAGGCGAGCAGTACTTC. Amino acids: CASSRPGQGGGEQYF.

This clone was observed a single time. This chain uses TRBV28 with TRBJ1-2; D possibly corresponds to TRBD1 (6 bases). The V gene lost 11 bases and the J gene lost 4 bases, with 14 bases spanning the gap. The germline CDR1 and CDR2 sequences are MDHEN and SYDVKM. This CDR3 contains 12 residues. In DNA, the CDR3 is TGTGCCGGCCGGGGGGCGGGCTATGGCTACACCTTC. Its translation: CAGRGAGYGYTF.

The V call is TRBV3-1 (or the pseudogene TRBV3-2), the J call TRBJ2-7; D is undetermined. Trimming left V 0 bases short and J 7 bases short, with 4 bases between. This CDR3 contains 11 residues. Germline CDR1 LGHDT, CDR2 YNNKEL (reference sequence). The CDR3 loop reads CASSQDKEQYF. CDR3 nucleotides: TGTGCCAGCAGCCAAGATAAAGAGCAGTACTTC.

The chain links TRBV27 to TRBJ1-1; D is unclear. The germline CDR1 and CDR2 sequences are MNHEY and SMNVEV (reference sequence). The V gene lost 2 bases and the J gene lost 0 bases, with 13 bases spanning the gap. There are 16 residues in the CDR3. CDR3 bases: TGTGCCAGCAGTTTACCTTTACCCGGAGTGAACACTGAAGCTTTCTTT. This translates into CASSLPLPGVNTEAFF.

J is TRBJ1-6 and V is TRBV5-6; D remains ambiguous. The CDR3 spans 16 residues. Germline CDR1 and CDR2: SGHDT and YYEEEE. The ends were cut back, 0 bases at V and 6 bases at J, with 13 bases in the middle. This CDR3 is CASSLGFGEANSPLHF. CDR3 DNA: TGTGCCAGCAGCTTGGGTTTCGGAGAGGCTAATTCACCCCTCCACTTT.

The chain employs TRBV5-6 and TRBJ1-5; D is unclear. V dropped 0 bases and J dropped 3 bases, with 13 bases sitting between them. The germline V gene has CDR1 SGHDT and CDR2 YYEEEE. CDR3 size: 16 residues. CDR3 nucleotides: TGTGCCAGCAGCTTGGCCAACTCGGCGCCCAATCAGCCCCAGCATTTT. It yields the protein CASSLANSAPNQPQHF.

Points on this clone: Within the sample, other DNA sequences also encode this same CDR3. CDR3 bases: TGTGCCAGCAGCTTCGGGAACACTGAAGCTTTCTTT. Translation: CASSFGNTEAFF. J is TRBJ1-1 and V is TRBV7-3, with unresolved D. The length of the CDR3 is 12 residues. Trimming left V 3 bases short and J 1 base short, with 3 bases between. In germline, CDR1 is SGHTA, CDR2 FQGTGA.

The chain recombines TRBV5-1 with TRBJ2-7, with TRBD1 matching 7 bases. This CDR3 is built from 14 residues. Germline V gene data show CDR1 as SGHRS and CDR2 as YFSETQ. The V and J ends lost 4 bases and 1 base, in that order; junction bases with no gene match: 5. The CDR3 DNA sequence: TGCGCCAGCAGCCCCGGGACAGCGTCCTACGAGCAGTACTTC. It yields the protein CASSPGTASYEQYF.

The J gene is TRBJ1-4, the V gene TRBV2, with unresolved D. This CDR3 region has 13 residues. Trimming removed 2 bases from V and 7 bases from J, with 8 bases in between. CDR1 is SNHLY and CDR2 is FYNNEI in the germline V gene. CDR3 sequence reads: CASSELPAEKLFF. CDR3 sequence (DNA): TGTGCCAGCAGTGAATTGCCAGCTGAAAAACTGTTTTTT.

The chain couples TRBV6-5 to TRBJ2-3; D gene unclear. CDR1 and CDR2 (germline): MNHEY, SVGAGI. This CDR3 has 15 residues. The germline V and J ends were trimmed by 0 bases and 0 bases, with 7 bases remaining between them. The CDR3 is CASSYSGRSTDTQYF. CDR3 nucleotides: TGTGCCAGCAGTTACTCAGGAAGGAGCACAGATACGCAGTATTTT.

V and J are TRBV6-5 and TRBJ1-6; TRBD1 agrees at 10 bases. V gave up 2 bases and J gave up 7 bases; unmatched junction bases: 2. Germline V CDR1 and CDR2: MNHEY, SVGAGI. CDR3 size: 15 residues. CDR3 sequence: CASSYQDRGNSPLHF. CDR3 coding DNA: TGTGCCAGCAGTTACCAGGACAGGGGGAATTCACCCCTCCACTTT.

The DNA of the CDR3 is TGTGCCAGCAGTACGCGGACAGGGTGGGGTCAGCCCCAGCATTTT. Its protein is CASSTRTGWGQPQHF. The V gene is TRBV28, the J gene TRBJ1-5; TRBD1 matches 8 bases. The CDR3 is 15 residues long. The trim removed 5 bases at V and 6 bases at J, leaving 9 bases unmatched. CDR1 and CDR2 (germline): MDHEN, SYDVKM.

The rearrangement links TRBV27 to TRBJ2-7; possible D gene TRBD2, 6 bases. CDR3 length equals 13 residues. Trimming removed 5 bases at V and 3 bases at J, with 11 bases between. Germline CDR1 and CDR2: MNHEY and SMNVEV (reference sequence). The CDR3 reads CASSHGTGYEQYF. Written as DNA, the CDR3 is TGTGCCAGCAGTCACGGGACTGGCTACGAGCAGTACTTC.

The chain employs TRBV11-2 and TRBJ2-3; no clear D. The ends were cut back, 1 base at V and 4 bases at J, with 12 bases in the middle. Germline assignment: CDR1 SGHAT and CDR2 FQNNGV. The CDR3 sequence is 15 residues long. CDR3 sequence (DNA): TGTGCCAGCAGCTTAGGGACCCAGGCAGCAGATACGCAGTATTTT. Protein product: CASSLGTQAADTQYF.

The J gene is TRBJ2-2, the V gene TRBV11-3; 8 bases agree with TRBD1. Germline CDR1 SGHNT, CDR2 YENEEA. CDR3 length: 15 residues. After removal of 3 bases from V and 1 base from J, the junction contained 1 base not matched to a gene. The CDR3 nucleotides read TGTGCCAGCAGCTTGACAGGGGTGAACACCGGGGAGCTGTTTTTT. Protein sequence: CASSLTGVNTGELFF. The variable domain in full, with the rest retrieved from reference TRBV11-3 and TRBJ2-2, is EAGVVQSPRYKIIEKKQPVAFWCNPISGHNTLYWYLQNLGQGPELLIRYENEEAVDDSQLPKDRFSAERLKGVDSTLKIQPAELGDSAVYLCASSLTGVNTGELFFGEGSRLTVL.

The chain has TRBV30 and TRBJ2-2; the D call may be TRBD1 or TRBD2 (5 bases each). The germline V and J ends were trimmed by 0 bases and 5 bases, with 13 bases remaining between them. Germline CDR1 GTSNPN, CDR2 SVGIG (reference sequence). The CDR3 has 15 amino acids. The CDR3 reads CAWSVGVRETGELFF. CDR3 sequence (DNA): TGTGCCTGGAGTGTAGGGGTTAGGGAGACCGGGGAGCTGTTTTTT.

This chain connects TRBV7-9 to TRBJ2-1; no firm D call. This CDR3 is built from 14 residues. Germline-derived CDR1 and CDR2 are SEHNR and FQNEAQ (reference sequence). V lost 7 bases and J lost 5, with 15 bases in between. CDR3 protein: CASIITSRNNEQFF. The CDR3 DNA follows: TGTGCCAGCATCATTACGAGCAGGAACAATGAGCAGTTCTTC.

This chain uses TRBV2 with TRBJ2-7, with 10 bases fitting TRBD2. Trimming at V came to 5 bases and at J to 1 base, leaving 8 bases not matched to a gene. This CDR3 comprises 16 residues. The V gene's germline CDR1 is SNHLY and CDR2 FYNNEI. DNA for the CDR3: TGTGCCAGCAGTCCTAGCGGGGGTTGGGGTTCCTACGAGCAGTACTTC. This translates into CASSPSGGWGSYEQYF.